A selection of T cell receptor beta chains follows, all from one sample in a study of blood T cell repertoires in COVID-19. The data were produced by immunoSEQ multiplex PCR, yet TCRdb's version contains in-frame clones alone and is incomplete. Here the sample spans more than 300,000 clones, around 87% being singletons. Sample: peripheral blood. These receptors were taken from a woman in her thirties with COVID-19, enrolled during active disease. Both conserved end residues are part of each CDR3. The D gene is left open where the match is weak. The size entry is marked missing in some rows and otherwise reads once, few, many or a size class.

D: -; V: TRBV19; J: TRBJ1-2; length: 15; size: -; DNA: TGTGCCAGTAGTATGGACGGAGGGAGTAACTATGGCTACACCTTC; CDR3: CASSMDGGSNYGYTF
D: TRBD2; V: TRBV2; J: TRBJ2-3; length: 15; size: once; DNA: TGTGCCAGCAGTGAGCGGGAGACACCGGGAGATACGCAGTATTTT; CDR3: CASSERETPGDTQYF
D: TRBD1; V: TRBV5-6; J: TRBJ1-1; length: 15; size: -; DNA: TGTGCCAGCAGCTGGGGACAGGGGCTGAACACTGAAGCTTTCTTT; CDR3: CASSWGQGLNTEAFF
D: -; V: TRBV7-3; J: TRBJ2-2; length: 16; size: -; DNA: TGTGCCAGCAGCAAACCGCGCGGGGACAACACCGGGGAGCTGTTTTTT; CDR3: CASSKPRGDNTGELFF
D: TRBD2; V: TRBV7-9; J: TRBJ2-7; length: 15; size: -; DNA: TGTGCCAGCAGCTTATCGACTAGCGGGGGCTACGAGCAGTACTTC; CDR3: CASSLSTSGGYEQYF
D: TRBD1; V: TRBV29-1; J: TRBJ2-1; length: 12; size: -; DNA: TGCAGCGTGGAACCGGGACAGGGGGCGCAGTTCTTC; CDR3: CSVEPGQGAQFF
D: TRBD2; V: TRBV15; J: TRBJ2-3; length: 15; size: -; DNA: TGTGCCACCAGCAGAGGTCGGGAGGGCCGAGATACGCAGTATTTT; CDR3: CATSRGREGRDTQYF
D: TRBD2; V: TRBV29-1; J: TRBJ2-3; length: 16; size: -; DNA: TGCAGCGTTGAAGACAGACTAGCGGGTAGCACAGATACGCAGTATTTT; CDR3: CSVEDRLAGSTDTQYF
D: -; V: TRBV2; J: TRBJ2-4; length: 16; size: -; DNA: TGTGCCAGCAGTCGACCCGGGGACACAGCCAAAAACATTCAGTACTTC; CDR3: CASSRPGDTAKNIQYF
D: -; V: TRBV29-1; J: TRBJ2-7; length: 12; size: -; DNA: TGCAGCGTTGTGGAGAGGAGGTACGAGCAGTACTTC; CDR3: CSVVERRYEQYF
D: -; V: TRBV28; J: TRBJ1-4; length: 15; size: -; DNA: TGTGCCAGCAGTTTAATCCAGGGGTATAGGGAAAAACTGTTTTTT; CDR3: CASSLIQGYREKLFF
D: -; V: TRBV2; J: TRBJ1-1; length: 11; size: once; DNA: TGTGCCAGCAGGCAGATCACTGAAGCTTTCTTT; CDR3: CASRQITEAFF
D: TRBD2; V: TRBV28; J: TRBJ2-7; length: 16; size: -; DNA: TGTGCCAGCAGTTTAGGGTCTCTAGCGGACTCCTACGAGCAGTACTTC; CDR3: CASSLGSLADSYEQYF
D: -; V: TRBV4-3; J: TRBJ2-5; length: 15; size: -; DNA: TGCGCCAGCAGCCAAGAGGGCGAGGGTTGGGAGACCCAGTACTTC; CDR3: CASSQEGEGWETQYF
D: TRBD2; V: TRBV9; J: TRBJ2-2; length: 20; size: -; DNA: TGTGCCAGCAGCGGAAGACTAAGGGCTAGCGGGAGGGCCCTAACCGGGGAGCTGTTTTTT; CDR3: CASSGRLRASGRALTGELFF
D: TRBD1; V: TRBV7-9; J: TRBJ2-3; length: 16; size: -; DNA: TGTGCCAGCAGCTTAAGGGACAGGGGCGGTGGAGATACGCAGTATTTT; CDR3: CASSLRDRGGGDTQYF